This note documents a single T cell receptor beta chain sequence. This record belongs to a study of control samples from healthy donors and cancer patients. Generated by immunoSEQ multiplex PCR, the TCRdb table keeps only in-frame clones and is missing some. The top ten hold approximately 20% of the sample, which has around 95,000 clones, about 82% seen once. The ends were cut back, 0 bases at V and 4 bases at J, with 10 bases in the middle. The CDR3 runs 15 residues. Germline V gives CDR1 SGDLS, CDR2 YYNGEE. The chain has TRBV9 and TRBJ2-2; D gene ambiguous. Sequencing was carried out using blood. The TCR was taken from a man aged 30-40 years in good health. CDR3 sequence (DNA): TGTGCCAGCAGCGTAGAACCAGCCAGCACCGGGGAGCTGTTTTTT. Amino acids: CASSVEPASTGELFF.